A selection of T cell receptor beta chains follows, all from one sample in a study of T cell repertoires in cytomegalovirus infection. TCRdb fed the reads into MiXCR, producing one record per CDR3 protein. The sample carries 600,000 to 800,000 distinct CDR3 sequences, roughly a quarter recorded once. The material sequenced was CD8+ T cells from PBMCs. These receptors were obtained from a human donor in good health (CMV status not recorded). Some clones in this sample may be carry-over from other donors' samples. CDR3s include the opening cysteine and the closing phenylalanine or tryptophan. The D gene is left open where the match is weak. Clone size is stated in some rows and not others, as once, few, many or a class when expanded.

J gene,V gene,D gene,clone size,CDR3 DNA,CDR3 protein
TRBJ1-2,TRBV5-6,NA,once,TGTGCCAGCAGCTTGTTAGGGGATGAGCCATTCTATGGCTACACCTTC,CASSLLGDEPFYGYTF
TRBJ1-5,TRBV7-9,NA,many,TGTGCCAGCAGCGGGGGCGTTAATCAGCCCCAGCATTTT,CASSGGVNQPQHF
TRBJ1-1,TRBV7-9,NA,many,TGTGCCAGCAGCTTAGGAGGGGGAGACACTGAAGCTTTCTTT,CASSLGGGDTEAFF
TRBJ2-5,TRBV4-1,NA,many,TGCGCCAGCAGCCAACGGTTGCTCCAAGAGACCCAGTACTTC,CASSQRLLQETQYF
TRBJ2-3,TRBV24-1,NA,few,TGTGCCACCAGTGATTTGGCGTCGGGGCTGGATGATACGCAGTATTTT,CATSDLASGLDDTQYF
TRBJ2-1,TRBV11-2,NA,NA,TGTGCCAGCAGCTTTTACGGGGGACGGACCACGAGCTCCTACAATGAGCAGTTCTTC,CASSFYGGRTTSSYNEQFF
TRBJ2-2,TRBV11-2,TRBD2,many,TGTGCCAGCAGTTCTAGCGGGCCTAACACCGGGGAGCTGTTTTTT,CASSSSGPNTGELFF
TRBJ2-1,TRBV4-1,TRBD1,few,TGCGCCAGCAGCCAAGGGGACAGGAGTTACAATGAGCAGTTCTTC,CASSQGDRSYNEQFF
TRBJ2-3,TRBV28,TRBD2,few,TGTGCCAGCAGTCCCCGATCGCGGGAGGGCCAATACGCAGATACGCAGTATTTT,CASSPRSREGQYADTQYF
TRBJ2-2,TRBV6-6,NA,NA,TGTGCCAGCAGCCCCCCCATTGGTAACACCGGGGAGCTGTTTTTT,CASSPPIGNTGELFF
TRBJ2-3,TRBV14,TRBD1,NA,TGTGCCAGCAGCCAAAAACGGACAGGACCCCTGGATACGCAGTATTTT,CASSQKRTGPLDTQYF
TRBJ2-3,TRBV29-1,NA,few,TGCAGCGTTCATGAGGTTCGGGGGGCTGAAGATACGCAGTATTTT,CSVHEVRGAEDTQYF
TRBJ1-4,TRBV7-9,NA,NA,TGTGCCAGCAGCTTCCCCGGGAATGAAAAACTGTTTTTT,CASSFPGNEKLFF
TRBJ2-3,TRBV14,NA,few,TGTGCCAGCAGCCAAGACGCGATGGATACGCAGTATTTT,CASSQDAMDTQYF
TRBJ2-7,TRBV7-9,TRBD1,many,TGTGCCAGCAGCCCCCCGGACAGGGGGGGGGGATACGAGCAGTACTTC,CASSPPDRGGGYEQYF
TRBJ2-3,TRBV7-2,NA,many,TGTGCCAGCAGCTTCGGACACGGGCCTGTCACAGATACGCAGTATTTT,CASSFGHGPVTDTQYF
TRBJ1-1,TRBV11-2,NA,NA,TGTGCCAGCAGCCCCCGCTCGGTTATCGAAGCTTTCTTT,CASSPRSVIEAFF
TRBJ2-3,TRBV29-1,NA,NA,TGCAGCGTTGGATCGGGGGACTCAGATACGCAGTATTTT,CSVGSGDSDTQYF
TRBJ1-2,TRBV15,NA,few,TGTGCCACCAGCAGAGATTTAGGGTACTATGGCTACACCTTC,CATSRDLGYYGYTF
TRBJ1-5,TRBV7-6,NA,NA,TGTGCCAGCAGCTTAGTGGGGGCTACCCAGCCCCAGCATTTT,CASSLVGATQPQHF
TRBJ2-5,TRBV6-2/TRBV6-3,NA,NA,TGTGCCACCTATGCACGGCACCATCAAGAGACCCAGTACTTC,CATYARHHQETQYF
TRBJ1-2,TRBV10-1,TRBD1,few,TGCGCCAGCAGTGAGACGGACAGGGAAGGCTACACCTTC,CASSETDREGYTF
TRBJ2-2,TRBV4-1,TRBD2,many,TGCGCCAGCAGCCAAAACCCGGGGGGGCCTGTCGGGGAGCTGTTTTTT,CASSQNPGGPVGELFF
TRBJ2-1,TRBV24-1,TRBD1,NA,TGTGCCACCAGTGACTCCGGGACAGTTGCAGGTGAGCAGTTCTTC,CATSDSGTVAGEQFF
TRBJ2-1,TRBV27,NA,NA,TGTGCCAGCCGGATGGCACCTAACAATGAGCAGTTCTTC,CASRMAPNNEQFF
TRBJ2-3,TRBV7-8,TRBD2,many,TGTGCCAGCAGCGCCCCCGGGAGGGAGGAGTATTTT,CASSAPGREEYF
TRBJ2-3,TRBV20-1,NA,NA,TGCAGTGCTGGGCCCCGCACAGATACGCAGTATTTT,CSAGPRTDTQYF
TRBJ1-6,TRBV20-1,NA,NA,TGCAGTGCTTCTGACACGTACTCCTATAATTCACCCCTCCACTTT,CSASDTYSYNSPLHF
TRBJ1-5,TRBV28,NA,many,TGTGCCAGCAGTTGGACAGAAATCAATCAGCCCCAGCATTTT,CASSWTEINQPQHF
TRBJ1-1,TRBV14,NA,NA,TGTGCCAGCAGCCTCCTCCCGGACAGCAAGAACACTGAAGCTTTCTTT,CASSLLPDSKNTEAFF
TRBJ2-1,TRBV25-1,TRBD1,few,TGTGCCAGCAGTGCGGGACAGGGGGCTTCGAATGAGCAGTTCTTC,CASSAGQGASNEQFF